This T cell receptor beta chain was captured in a study of shared clonotypes between healthy human individuals. Background on the study: Ranging from 18 to 49 in age, donors were a couple of women and a few men.

Using immunoSEQ multiplex PCR, the repertoire was profiled, and TCRdb retains in-frame clones only, with some absent. Altogether more than 400,000 clones are present, roughly 95% being singletons, with the ten largest covering 0.06%. Germline loops: CDR1 LNHDA, CDR2 SQIVND (reference sequence). The CDR3 runs 13 residues. Trimming took 3 bases from V and 1 from J, leaving 6 bases between them. The study's findings and limits: It was expected that sequencing depth would affect clonotype sharing among donors. Some naive CD4 clonotypes, around 5%, turned up in common across several donors.

The study separated CD4+ cells into CD45RA+ naive and CD45RA-negative memory subsets. Notes on this clone: Its antigen is currently unknown.

This TCR came from a woman aged 25 to 45 in good health. Source material: naive CD4+ T cells sorted from blood. The sample's subset: CD45RA+ positively selected. This chain links TRBV19 with TRBJ1-1; D unresolved. This CDR3 is CASSISRNTEAFF. The CDR3 nucleotides are TGTGCCAGTAGTATTAGCCGGAACACTGAAGCTTTCTTT.